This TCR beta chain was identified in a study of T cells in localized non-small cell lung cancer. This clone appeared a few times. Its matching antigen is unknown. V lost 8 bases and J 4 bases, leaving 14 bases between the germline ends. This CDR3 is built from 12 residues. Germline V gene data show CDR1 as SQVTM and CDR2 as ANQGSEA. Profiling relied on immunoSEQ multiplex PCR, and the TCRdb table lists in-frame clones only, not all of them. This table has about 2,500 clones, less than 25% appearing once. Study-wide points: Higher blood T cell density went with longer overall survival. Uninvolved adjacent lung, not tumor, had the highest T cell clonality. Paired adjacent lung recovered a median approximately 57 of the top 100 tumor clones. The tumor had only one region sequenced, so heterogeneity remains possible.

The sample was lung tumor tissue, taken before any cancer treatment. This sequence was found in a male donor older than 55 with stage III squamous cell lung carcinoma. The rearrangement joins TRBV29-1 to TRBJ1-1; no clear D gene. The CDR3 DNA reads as TGCAGCCATCAAGGGTGGGCCACTGAAGCTTTCTTT. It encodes CSHQGWATEAFF.